This entry features one T cell receptor (beta chain) sequence. Its specificity is unknown. The CDR3 is made up of 16 amino acids. Unmatched junction bases numbered 8, after V lost 3 bases and J lost 9 bases. Germline assignment: CDR1 SGDLS and CDR2 YYNGEE. This sample was taken from a study of OX40 agonist ivuxolimab in advanced cancers. Study background: The dose-escalation cohort had hepatocellular carcinoma, melanoma, renal cell or head and neck cancer. Overall study findings and caveats: Among some nonresponders, normalized T-cell clonal expansion was also low.

TCRdb's copy holds only in-frame clones and misses some; the assay was immunoSEQ multiplex PCR. Here the sample spans about 80,000 clones, approximately 86% being singletons. The clonotype was recovered from an adult with an advanced solid tumor such as melanoma, head and neck, liver or kidney cancer. Sequenced here: CD4+ or CD8+ T cells sorted from blood, sampled in a trial of the OX40 agonist ivuxolimab. The gene calls are TRBV9 and TRBJ1-6; TRBD1 matches at 11 bases. CDR3 protein: CASSENTGTGGSPLHF. CDR3 sequence (DNA): TGTGCCAGCAGCGAAAATACCGGGACAGGGGGTTCACCCCTCCACTTT.